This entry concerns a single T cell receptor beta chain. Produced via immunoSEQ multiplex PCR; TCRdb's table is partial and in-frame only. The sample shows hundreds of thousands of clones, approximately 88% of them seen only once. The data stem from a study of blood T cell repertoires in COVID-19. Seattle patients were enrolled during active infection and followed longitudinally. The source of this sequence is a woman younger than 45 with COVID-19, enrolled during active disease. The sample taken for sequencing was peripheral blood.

The CDR3 spells CASSIEGRANYGYTF. In DNA, the CDR3 is TGTGCCAGTAGTATAGAGGGCAGGGCGAACTATGGCTACACCTTC. The chain links TRBV19 to TRBJ1-2; tentatively, D is TRBD1 (5 bases). CDR3 length equals 15 residues. V dropped 0 bases and J dropped 2 bases, with 10 bases sitting between them. Per germline, CDR1 LNHDA and CDR2 SQIVND (reference sequence).